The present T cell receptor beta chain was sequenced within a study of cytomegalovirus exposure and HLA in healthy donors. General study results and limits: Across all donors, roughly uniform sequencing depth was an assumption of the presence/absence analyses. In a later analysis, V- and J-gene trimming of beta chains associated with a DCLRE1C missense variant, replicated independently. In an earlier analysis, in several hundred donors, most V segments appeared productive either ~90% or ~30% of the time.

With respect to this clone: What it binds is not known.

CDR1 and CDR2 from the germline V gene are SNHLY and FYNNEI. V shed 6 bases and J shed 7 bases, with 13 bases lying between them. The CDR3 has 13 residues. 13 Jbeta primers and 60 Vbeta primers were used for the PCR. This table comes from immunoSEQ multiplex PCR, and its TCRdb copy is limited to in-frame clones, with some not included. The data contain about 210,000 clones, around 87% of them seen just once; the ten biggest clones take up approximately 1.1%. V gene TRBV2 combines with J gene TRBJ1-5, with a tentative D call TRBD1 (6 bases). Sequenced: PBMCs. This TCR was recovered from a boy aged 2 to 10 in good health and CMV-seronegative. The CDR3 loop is CASRGDNNQPQHF. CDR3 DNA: TGTGCCAGCAGGGGGGACAATAACCAGCCCCAGCATTTT.